The T cell receptor beta chain under discussion was sequenced for a study of shared clonotypes between healthy human individuals. At the level of the study: Researchers assigned three CD4 naive, three CD4 memory, two CD8 naive and one CD8 memory plate to each donor.

Positively selected for CCR7, the CD45RO-negative cells used as naive CD8 cells excluded terminally differentiated effector memory CD45RA+ cells. Donors, healthy HIV-negative adults, lacked recent acute infections or vaccinations. Profiling relied on immunoSEQ multiplex PCR, and the TCRdb table lists in-frame clones only, not all of them. The sample contains about 1,800,000 clones, roughly 94% of which appear only once. V was clipped by 8 bases and J by 3 bases, with 10 bases between them. Germline values: CDR1 SGHAT, CDR2 FQNNGV. The CDR3 runs 12 residues. The sample was naive CD8+ T cells sorted from blood. This receptor was identified in a man aged 18 to 29 in good health. V usage is TRBV11-2 and J usage is TRBJ1-1; possibly TRBD1 for D (5 bases). CDR3 DNA: TGTGCCAGCGACGGGGGAGACACTGAAGCTTTCTTT. It codes for CASDGGDTEAFF.